The entry below describes one T cell receptor beta chain. The CDR3 has 14 amino acids. Trimming shortened V by 7 bases and J by 3 bases, and 16 bases separated the two germline ends. CDR1 is LNHDA and CDR2 is SQIVND in the germline V gene (reference sequence). This sample stems from a study of cytomegalovirus exposure and HLA in healthy donors. The repertoire was sequenced with immunoSEQ multiplex PCR; TCRdb's copy has only in-frame clones and lacks some. The table has some 140,000 clones, just under 85% seen once. Sequencing was performed on PBMCs. This chain uses TRBV19 with TRBJ2-7; D perhaps matches TRBD1 (6 bases). The receptor's source is a woman in her 30s in good health and CMV-seronegative. This CDR3 reads CASTPSQGGYEQYF. In DNA, the CDR3 is TGTGCCAGTACCCCATCACAGGGCGGCTACGAGCAGTACTTC.